These 5 T cell receptor beta chains share one sample of origin, sequenced in a study of cytomegalovirus exposure and HLA in healthy donors. Use of 60 Vbeta and 13 Jbeta primers characterized the PCR. Assay: immunoSEQ multiplex PCR; the TCRdb copy retains only in-frame clones and omits some. The sample consists of 90,000 or so clones, 65% to 90% of them appearing once. Sequenced sample: PBMCs. These receptors all come from a young man in good health and CMV-seropositive.

This clone was seen a few times. The V call is TRBV5-1, the J call TRBJ1-4, with 8 bases that match TRBD1. The CDR3 sequence is 15 residues long. The V gene's germline CDR1 is SGHRS and CDR2 YFSETQ. V lost 4 bases to trimming and J lost 4 bases; unmatched junction nucleotides: 6. The CDR3 is CASSADRAHNEKLFF. The CDR3 bases are TGCGCCAGCAGCGCGGACAGGGCCCATAATGAAAAACTGTTTTTT.

The chain couples TRBV7-9 to TRBJ1-1, with unresolved D. The V gene lost 1 base and the J gene lost 7 bases, with 10 bases spanning the gap. The CDR3 loop spans 13 amino acids. CDR1 SEHNR and CDR2 FQNEAQ come from the germline V gene (reference sequence). The CDR3 DNA is TGTGCCAGCAGCTTAGACGTCGCGAATGAAGCTTTCTTT. Its translation: CASSLDVANEAFF.

This clone was seen once. The chain is built from TRBV25-1 and TRBJ2-1, with D possibly being TRBD1 (6 bases). Trimming took 5 bases from V and 8 from J, leaving 10 bases between them. The V gene's germline CDR1 is MGHDK and CDR2 SYGVNS. The CDR3 runs to 12 residues. The CDR3 DNA is TGTGCCAGCAGTCTAAAGGGGGATGAGCAGTTCTTC. Its protein is CASSLKGDEQFF.

CDR3 DNA: TGTGCCAGCAGTGGGGGGACAGGGACTGGAAACACCATATATTTT. It specifies CASSGGTGTGNTIYF. The rearrangement uses TRBV28 and TRBJ1-3, with 9 bases identical to TRBD1. CDR3 length: 15 amino acids. CDR1 and CDR2 from the germline V gene are MDHEN and SYDVKM. With V trimmed by 5 bases and J by 2 bases, 4 bases remained unmatched.

This clone was observed a handful of times. In DNA form, the CDR3 reads TGCAGCTCTGCCGGTCTAGCCGCAGATACGCAGTATTTT. This encodes CSSAGLAADTQYF. The V call is TRBV29-1, the J call TRBJ2-3; a possible D gene is TRBD2 (5 bases). Germline-derived CDR1 and CDR2 are SQVTM and ANQGSEA. The V and J ends lost 8 bases and 4 bases respectively, with 16 bases between them. CDR3 length: 13 residues.